This TCR beta chain was documented in a study of monozygotic twins with inflammatory bowel disease. Study results and limitations: Compared with healthy twins, IBD patients shared fewer clonotypes with others, especially with disease activity. Limited statistical power may explain no repertoire similarity difference between concordant and discordant twins.

Template switching appended UMIs that held a 6-nucleotide sample barcode. TCRdb re-called the 5' RACE reads and shows each CDR3 protein once, DNA omitted. The sample features 310,000 or so distinct CDR3 sequences, with approximately 2% in its top ten. Germline V gene data show CDR1 as SEHNR and CDR2 as FQNEAQ (reference sequence). The CDR3 is 16 amino acids. Comment on this clonotype: Its target is unknown.

The sample was blood. The chain combines TRBV7-9 with TRBJ1-2; without DNA, the TCRdb call of TRBD1 cannot be checked. This TCR was sampled from a human donor with ulcerative colitis or Crohn's disease, or a healthy co-twin of an affected twin (not recorded which). The CDR3: CASSETEQEAVIGYTF. The whole variable domain, remainder taken from reference TRBV7-9 and TRBJ1-2, is DTGVSQNPRHKITKRGQNVTFRCDPISEHNRLYWYRQTLGQGPEFLTYFQNEAQLEKSRLLSDRFSAERPKGSFSTLEIQRTEQGDSAMYLCASSETEQEAVIGYTFGSGTRLTVV.